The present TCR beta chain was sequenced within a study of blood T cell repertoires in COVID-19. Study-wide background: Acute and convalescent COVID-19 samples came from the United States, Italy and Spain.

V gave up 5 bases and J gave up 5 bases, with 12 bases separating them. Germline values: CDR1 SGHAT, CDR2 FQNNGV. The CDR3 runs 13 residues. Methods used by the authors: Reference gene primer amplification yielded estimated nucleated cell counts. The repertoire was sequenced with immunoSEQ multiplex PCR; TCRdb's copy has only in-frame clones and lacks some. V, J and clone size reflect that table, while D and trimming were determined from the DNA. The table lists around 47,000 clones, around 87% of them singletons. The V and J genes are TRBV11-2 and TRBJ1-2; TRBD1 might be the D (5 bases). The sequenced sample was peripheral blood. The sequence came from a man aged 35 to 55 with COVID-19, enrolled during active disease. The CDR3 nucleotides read TGTGCCAGCAGCCGAGGGACTGAGTATGGCTACACCTTC. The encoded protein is CASSRGTEYGYTF.